This T cell receptor beta chain was retrieved from a study of OX40 agonist ivuxolimab in advanced cancers. Whole-study context: In this cohort, patients received ivuxolimab, an agonistic anti-OX40 (CD134) antibody.

Produced via immunoSEQ multiplex PCR; TCRdb's table is partial and in-frame only. The sample holds under 90,000 clones; approximately 94% are singletons and the top ten take more than 13%. Germline V gene lookup returns CDR1 LNHNV and CDR2 YYDKDF (reference sequence). The V end lost 0 bases, the J end lost 1 base, and 10 bases lay between the germline ends. The CDR3 length is 15 residues. The rearrangement joins TRBV15 to TRBJ2-7; D perhaps matches TRBD1 (6 bases). This material consisted of CD4+ or CD8+ T cells sorted from blood, taken in a trial of the OX40 agonist ivuxolimab. The sequence came from an adult with an advanced solid tumor such as melanoma, head and neck, liver or kidney cancer. The DNA for the CDR3 is TGTGCCACCAGCAGAGATCTGGGGGCGTCCTACGAGCAGTACTTC. This sequence encodes CATSRDLGASYEQYF.